The rows below give T cell receptor beta chains drawn from one sample of a study of blood T cell repertoires in COVID-19. Clones were read by immunoSEQ multiplex PCR, and TCRdb kept only the in-frame ones, dropping some. The table lists fewer than 55,000 clones, about four fifths of them singletons, with 20% to 30% in the top ten. Sequencing was done on a sample of peripheral blood. These receptors came from a woman aged 80 or over with COVID-19, enrolled during active disease. Both conserved end residues are part of each CDR3. Fields, in order: J gene, V gene, D gene, clone size, CDR3 protein, CDR3 DNA. A D gene is named only where the DNA matches it firmly. Size values are once, few and many counts, or a class for expanded clones, and some rows have none.

J: TRBJ1-5
V: TRBV5-1
D: .
size: once
CDR3: CASSLGGTNQPQHF
DNA: TGCGCCAGCAGCTTAGGAGGTACCAATCAGCCCCAGCATTTT

J: TRBJ1-6
V: TRBV6-5
D: TRBD1
size: .
CDR3: CASSYTSGTGRSPLHF
DNA: TGTGCCAGCAGTTACACTTCCGGGACAGGCCGTTCACCCCTCCACTTT

J: TRBJ2-3
V: TRBV5-1
D: .
size: .
CDR3: CASSLGEGTDTQYF
DNA: TGCGCCAGCAGCTTGGGGGAGGGCACAGATACGCAGTATTTT

J: TRBJ1-5
V: TRBV9
D: .
size: .
CDR3: CASSPGGARQPQHF
DNA: TGTGCCAGCAGCCCTGGGGGGGCAAGACAGCCCCAGCATTTT

J: TRBJ2-7
V: TRBV5-5
D: .
size: once
CDR3: CASSSYKGIYEQYF
DNA: TGTGCCAGCAGCTCTTACAAGGGGATCTACGAGCAGTACTTC

J: TRBJ2-2
V: TRBV19
D: TRBD2
size: .
CDR3: CASRQGTSGSTGELFF
DNA: TGTGCCAGTAGGCAAGGGACTAGCGGGAGCACCGGGGAGCTGTTTTTT

J: TRBJ2-7
V: TRBV7-3
D: TRBD1
size: .
CDR3: CASSLPRDRPSISSYEQYF
DNA: TGTGCCAGCAGTTTGCCCCGGGACAGGCCATCAATTAGCTCCTACGAGCAGTACTTC

J: TRBJ2-5
V: TRBV19
D: TRBD1
size: once
CDR3: CASRGTGGQETQYF
DNA: TGTGCCAGTAGGGGGACAGGGGGCCAAGAGACCCAGTACTTC

J: TRBJ2-7
V: TRBV5-1
D: TRBD2
size: .
CDR3: CASSSMTSESELVTYEQYF
DNA: TGCGCCAGCAGCTCGATGACTAGCGAGTCGGAATTGGTGACCTACGAGCAGTACTTC

J: TRBJ1-1
V: TRBV19
D: TRBD1
size: .
CDR3: CASHTGGNTEAFF
DNA: TGTGCCAGCCATACAGGGGGCAACACTGAAGCTTTCTTT

J: TRBJ2-5
V: TRBV19
D: TRBD2
size: .
CDR3: CASSIGGTRERETQYF
DNA: TGTGCCAGTAGTATAGGAGGGACTAGGGAGCGAGAGACCCAGTACTTC

J: TRBJ2-7
V: TRBV4-1
D: TRBD1
size: .
CDR3: CASSLTGQSPYEQYF
DNA: TGCGCCAGCAGCCTCACGGGACAGAGCCCTTACGAGCAGTACTTC

J: TRBJ1-1
V: TRBV2
D: .
size: .
CDR3: CASSLLDTEAFF
DNA: TGTGCCAGCAGTTTATTAGACACTGAAGCTTTCTTT

J: TRBJ2-7
V: TRBV27
D: TRBD2
size: .
CDR3: CASSEKRGNEQYF
DNA: TGTGCCAGCAGTGAAAAGCGGGGGAACGAGCAGTACTTC

J: TRBJ2-7
V: TRBV27
D: .
size: .
CDR3: CASSFFFSGLSSYEQYF
DNA: TGTGCCAGCAGTTTTTTTTTCAGCGGATTGAGCTCCTACGAGCAGTACTTC

J: TRBJ2-5
V: TRBV18
D: .
size: .
CDR3: CASSPGETQYF
DNA: TGTGCCAGCTCACCGGGCGAGACCCAGTACTTC

J: TRBJ2-7
V: TRBV27
D: .
size: .
CDR3: CASSFRTTLTYEQYF
DNA: TGTGCCAGCAGTTTCCGGACTACCCTTACCTACGAGCAGTACTTC

J: TRBJ1-3
V: TRBV25-1
D: .
size: once
CDR3: CATSPTVSGNTIYF
DNA: TGTGCCACCTCCCCTACGGTCTCTGGAAACACCATATATTTT

J: TRBJ2-3
V: TRBV10-3
D: .
size: few
CDR3: CAISELLQGGGPKDTQYF
DNA: TGTGCCATCAGTGAACTTCTACAGGGGGGAGGGCCCAAAGATACGCAGTATTTT

J: TRBJ2-7
V: TRBV5-6
D: TRBD1
size: .
CDR3: CASSLSGGAYEQYF
DNA: TGTGCCAGCAGCTTGTCAGGGGGAGCCTACGAGCAGTACTTC

J: TRBJ2-7
V: TRBV19
D: TRBD2
size: .
CDR3: CASSQLAGGWYEQYF
DNA: TGTGCCAGTAGCCAACTAGCGGGAGGTTGGTACGAGCAGTACTTC

J: TRBJ1-2
V: TRBV7-9
D: .
size: once
CDR3: CASSFTWATSYGYTF
DNA: TGTGCCAGCAGCTTCACTTGGGCGACCTCCTATGGCTACACCTTC

J: TRBJ1-2
V: TRBV19
D: .
size: .
CDR3: CASSPRIRGLDYGYTF
DNA: TGTGCCAGTAGTCCTCGGATCCGGGGTCTAGACTATGGCTACACCTTC

J: TRBJ2-5
V: TRBV6-5
D: TRBD2
size: once
CDR3: CASTGLAAGGTQYF
DNA: TGTGCCAGCACCGGACTAGCGGCGGGGGGGACCCAGTACTTC

J: TRBJ1-4
V: TRBV2
D: TRBD1
size: once
CDR3: CASMDRGNEKLFF
DNA: TGTGCCAGCATGGACAGGGGGAATGAAAAACTGTTTTTT

J: TRBJ2-4
V: TRBV7-2
D: .
size: .
CDR3: CASSLDRTNIQYF
DNA: TGTGCCAGCAGCTTAGACAGAACAAACATTCAGTACTTC

J: TRBJ2-7
V: TRBV11-1
D: .
size: .
CDR3: CASSLARTSSSYEQYF
DNA: TGTGCCAGCAGCTTAGCGCGAACTAGCAGCTCCTACGAGCAGTACTTC